This record looks at one T cell receptor beta chain sequence and its context. It lacks a known antigen. Base qualities are not at hand, and no much larger clone is one base apart. TCRbeta CDR3 regions were amplified from genomic DNA by means of the immunoSEQ Assay, a bias-controlled multiplex PCR. The authors' pipeline ran thus. The number of nucleated cells in each sample was estimated from the amplification of reference gene primers within the assay. To quantify the absolute abundance of each unique TCRbeta CDR3 rearrangement, sequence reads were collapsed and filtered. For each sample, productive Simpson clonality was calculated as the square root of Simpson's diversity index over productive rearrangements. The immuneACCESS repertoire file appears here via TCRdb, limited to in-frame rearrangements. These files lack a portion of the clones; in checked studies, under half of the deficit traces to unresolved V genes, and the cause of the others is not known. V and J calls and clone size come straight from that table; D and trimming were deduced from the DNA. For this sample the table gives 110,000 to 150,000 clones, of which about 87% were detected only once. About 11% of the sample goes to the ten largest clones.

CDR3 length: 12 amino acids, cysteine to phenylalanine. The CDR3 DNA has 36 bases and is translated from base 1. Based on the germline V gene (reference sequence), the CDR1 and CDR2 sequences are LGHDT and YNNKEL. At the junction V is shortened by 6 bases and J by 7 bases; bases outside the gene matches: 5. This record comes from a study of blood T cell repertoires in COVID-19 (dated by TCRdb to 2018 to 2020). In the study overall: Samples covering the acute and convalescent phases of COVID-19 were provided by collaborators in the United States, Italy and Spain. The material from the prospective study consisted of cDNA or gDNA derived from T cells, B-cell-depleted T cells, or PBMCs. Deeply sampled blood TCRbeta repertoires from subjects exposed to, actively infected with, or recovered from COVID-19 were included in the dataset. A freely available public database, intended as a resource for researchers studying the immune response to SARS-CoV-2, is where the repertoires were released. Samples came from the ongoing ImmuneRACE study (first 160 participants) plus 1,254 subjects from 6 global collaborators. A de-identified subject ID, COVID-19 status, age in years and sex were almost always included in the sample metadata. HLA class I and class II types, where available, came from metadata supplied by the sample provider rather than from assay-based typing.

On the study overall, not on this receptor specifically: The amount of clinical and demographic metadata varied by source and participant and was provided uncurated.

The collaborating institutions used their own protocols to collect whole blood in K2EDTA tubes. Collaborator samples were shipped for TCRbeta analysis as frozen whole blood, isolated PBMCs, or DNA extracted from either sample type. Recombination joined TRBV3-1 (or the pseudogene TRBV3-2) with TRBJ1-2; a stretch of 7 junction bases matches TRBD1. The sequenced sample consisted of peripheral blood. This clonotype was sampled from a woman of 80 years or more with acute or convalescent COVID-19. In nucleotides, the sequence is TGTGCCAGCAGAACACAGGGGTCTGGCTACACCTTC. Its protein product is CASRTQGSGYTF.